The 5 T cell receptor beta chains below were found in one sample sequenced in a study of shared clonotypes between healthy human individuals (dated by TCRdb to 2020 to 2022). Library construction relied on the immunoSEQ multiplex PCR assay. TCRdb's version of the immuneACCESS table is confined to in-frame rearrangements and falls short of the full clone set. An unresolved V gene accounts for under half of the shortfall where checked; the remainder is of unknown origin. The sample has about 2.4 million clones on record, approximately 94% of them singletons. The top ten clones comprise more than 0.35% of the sample. Sequencing was done on a sample of naive CD4+ T cells from PBMCs. This specimen's cell subset or site label, per the study, means: CD45RA+ positively selected. The receptors originated from a man younger than 35 in good health. Some clones in this sample may be carry-over from other donors' samples.

This chain connects TRBV7-2 to TRBJ1-5; tentatively, D is TRBD1 (5 bases). Deletions cut 3 bases from V and 7 bases from J, with 10 bases between. Germline lookup yields CDR1 SGHTA and CDR2 FQGNSA. CDR3 size: 13 residues. CDR3 bases: TGTGCCAGCAGCTTGGGGGAGGGGCAGCCCCAGCATTTT. Its translation: CASSLGEGQPQHF.

The chain couples TRBV7-2 to TRBJ2-7; 12 positions agree with TRBD2. Germline CDR1 reads SGHTA; CDR2 reads FQGNSA. V was clipped by 5 bases and J by 6 bases; unmatched bases: 8. The CDR3 spans 15 residues. For the CDR3, the DNA is TGTGCCAGCAGCCGGGGGCTAGCGGGAGGGCTCGAGCAGTACTTC. Its protein product is CASSRGLAGGLEQYF.

This chain links TRBV5-1 with TRBJ1-2; TRBD1 matches at 7 bases. The V segment lost 0 bases and the J segment 3 bases; nucleotides outside the gene matches: 11. The CDR3 contains 17 residues. The germline gives CDR1 SGHRS, CDR2 YFSETQ. CDR3 region: CASSLDPGGANHYGYTF. The CDR3 DNA is TGCGCCAGCAGCTTGGACCCAGGGGGAGCCAACCACTATGGCTACACCTTC.

The chain employs TRBV27 and TRBJ1-1; possible D gene TRBD1, 6 bases. CDR1 and CDR2 from the germline V gene are MNHEY and SMNVEV (reference sequence). This CDR3 is 17 amino acids long. Trimming took 0 bases from V and 1 from J, leaving 15 bases between them. The CDR3 DNA reads TGTGCCAGCAGTTTATCGGGCAGGGGCTCGGGGAACACTGAAGCTTTCTTT. Its protein is CASSLSGRGSGNTEAFF.

Points on this clone: The same CDR3 can be traced to other DNA sequences in this sample. For the CDR3, the DNA is TGTGCCAGCAGTCTGACAGGGGGGTCCTACGAGCAGTACTTC. Protein: CASSLTGGSYEQYF. The chain uses TRBV28 and TRBJ2-7, with 9 bases fitting TRBD1. After removal of 5 bases from V and 1 base from J, the junction contained 3 bases not matched to a gene. The CDR3 totals 14 residues. Germline CDR1 is MDHEN and CDR2 is SYDVKM.